The clone carrying this T cell receptor beta chain was picked up a small number of times. What it binds is unknown. Each donor was healthy, and each was a bone marrow donor. PCR amplification relied on 60 Vbeta primers (plus 13 Jbeta primers). The table came from immunoSEQ multiplex PCR; TCRdb's copy has only in-frame clones and leaves some out. The sample includes roughly 77,000 clones, around 10% seen only once; the top ten take around 24%. This record belongs to a study of cytomegalovirus exposure and HLA in healthy donors. General observations from the study: Reportedly, a later analysis found an Asian-associated ancestry cluster had fewer N-insertions than the approximately 670-donor mean. Three CMV-associated chains were confirmed in vitro to be specific for CMV antigens.

The receptor comes from a man between 60 and 75 years old in good health and CMV-seropositive. Sequencing was done on a sample of PBMCs.

The CDR3 region is CASSFGAGGADTQYF. The DNA of the CDR3 is TGTGCCAGCAGCTTCGGAGCGGGAGGTGCAGATACGCAGTATTTT. The chain couples TRBV13 to TRBJ2-3, with 9 nucleotides matching TRBD2. Germline loops: CDR1 PRHDT, CDR2 FYEKMQ (reference sequence). Losses at the gene ends were 3 bases for V and 4 bases for J; bases not matched to a gene: 5. The CDR3 extends over 15 amino acids.